The 29 T cell receptor beta chains below come from one sample, sequenced in a study of blood T cells in healthy people across ages. Primers used in a second PCR of roughly 7 to 12 cycles were a sample-barcoded 5' primer and a J-beta primer mix. TCRdb independently ran MiXCR on the 5' RACE reads; one entry per CDR3 protein. This sample has about 1.4 million distinct CDR3 sequences; approximately 59% occur once, and the top ten carry 5% to 7%. Material for sequencing was blood. Receptors were obtained from a man aged 18 to 29 in good health.

In its sample, this clonotype was seen a few times. The V call is TRBV20-1, the J call TRBJ2-5; tentative D call: TRBD2 (6 bases). V lost 6 bases, J lost 6 bases, and 11 bases lay in between. CDR3 length equals 11 residues. CDR1 and CDR2 (germline): DFQATT, SNEGSKA (reference sequence). The CDR3 sequence: CSALTSQTQYF. In nucleotides, the CDR3 is TGCAGTGCCTTGACTAGTCAGACCCAGTACTTC.

The chain employs TRBV3-1 and TRBJ1-2, with 7 bases matching TRBD1. This CDR3 contains 17 residues. The V and J ends lost 5 bases and 3 bases, in that order; junction bases with no gene match: 15. The germline V gene has CDR1 LGHDT and CDR2 YNNKEL (reference sequence). CDR3 amino acids: CASSSHPQGGLDYGYTF. The CDR3, as DNA: TGTGCCAGCAGCTCCCACCCTCAGGGGGGGTTAGACTATGGCTACACCTTC.

The chain has TRBV4-1 and TRBJ2-1; D not resolved. CDR3 size: 15 residues. V was pared by 2 bases and J by 10 bases, with 18 bases between. Per the germline V gene, CDR1 is MGHRA and CDR2 is YSYEKL. Here the CDR3 reads CASSQIQSIGYEQFF. CDR3 DNA: TGCGCCAGCAGCCAAATCCAGAGTATAGGGTACGAGCAGTTCTTC.

In this sample, this clonotype turned up a few times. This sequence joins TRBV25-1 and TRBJ2-1, with 8 nucleotides matching TRBD1. The CDR3 runs to 14 residues. CDR1 and CDR2 (germline): MGHDK, SYGVNS. V dropped 6 bases and J dropped 6; count of bases not matched to a gene: 7. The CDR3 nucleotides are TGTGCCAGCAGGTCAGGGGGCTTAACCAATGAGCAGTTCTTC. This encodes CASRSGGLTNEQFF.

Only a few counts were recorded for this clonotype. The chain couples TRBV27 to TRBJ1-1; D not resolved. V shed 1 base and J shed 1 base, with 10 bases lying between them. CDR3 length equals 15 residues. CDR1 is MNHEY, CDR2 SMNVEV, per germline (reference sequence). CDR3 sequence: CASSLYRGKNTEAFF. As DNA, the CDR3 is TGTGCCAGCAGTTTATACCGGGGAAAGAACACTGAAGCTTTCTTT.

The chain carries TRBV5-4 and TRBJ1-6, with 8 bases identical to TRBD1. CDR1 is SGHNT, CDR2 YYREEE, per germline (reference sequence). Trimming took 4 bases from V and 5 from J; bases not matched to a gene: 8. The CDR3 consists of 16 residues. CDR3 residues: CASSGYMTGDNSPLHF. CDR3 DNA sequence: TGTGCCAGCAGCGGATATATGACAGGGGATAATTCACCCCTCCACTTT.

The table lists this clonotype with a count of one. The junction differs from germline at one of its ends, possibly a read error. The rearrangement links TRBV6-2 or TRBV6-3 to TRBJ2-2; D ambiguous. CDR3 length: 13 amino acids. Germline V lookup: CDR1 MNHEY, CDR2 SVGEGT. This CDR3 reads CASSDSLRGELFF. In DNA, the CDR3 is TGTGCCAGCAGTGACTCTCTCCGCGGGGAGCTGTTTTTT.

V usage is TRBV4-1 and J usage is TRBJ2-5; D remains unclear. CDR1 is MGHRA, CDR2 YSYEKL, per germline. This CDR3 spans 12 amino acids. V was cut by 3 bases and J by 5 bases, with 7 bases left in between. The CDR3 region has the DNA TGCGCCAGCAGCCAGGAATCTGAGACCCAGTACTTC. It specifies CASSQESETQYF.

This rearrangement joins TRBV20-1 to TRBJ2-3; the match to TRBD2 covers 11 bases. The germline V gene encodes CDR1 DFQATT and CDR2 SNEGSKA (reference sequence). CDR3 size: 16 residues. V shed 2 bases and J 1 base; nucleotides not matched to a gene: 5. The CDR3 reads CSARPLAGGGTDTQYF. The CDR3 bases are TGCAGTGCTAGACCCCTAGCGGGGGGCGGCACAGATACGCAGTATTTT.

This clonotype was detected a few times. The J gene is TRBJ2-7, the V gene TRBV18; no definite D call. Trimming removed 2 bases at V and 2 bases at J, with 7 bases between. Germline V gene data show CDR1 as KGHSH and CDR2 as LQKENI. The CDR3 has 13 amino acids. DNA of the CDR3: TGTGCCAGCTCACCATTGCAGGCCTACGAGCAGTACTTC. Residues: CASSPLQAYEQYF.

This clonotype was seen more than once but under ten times. The chain has TRBV20-1 and TRBJ2-1; D unresolved. CDR3 length: 11 amino acids. The germline CDR1 and CDR2 sequences are DFQATT and SNEGSKA (reference sequence). V lost 1 base to trimming and J lost 5 bases, with 3 bases between them. The CDR3 here is CSARGDNEQFF. CDR3 nucleotide sequence: TGCAGTGCTAGAGGGGACAATGAGCAGTTCTTC.

The rearrangement uses TRBV7-9 and TRBJ2-7; D unresolved. V dropped 3 bases and J dropped 3 bases, with 21 bases sitting between them. The CDR3 is made up of 17 amino acids. CDR1 SEHNR and CDR2 FQNEAQ come from the germline V gene (reference sequence). Here the CDR3 reads CASSFSRLDPRFYEQYF. For the CDR3, the DNA is TGTGCCAGCAGCTTTTCCCGTCTTGACCCGAGGTTCTACGAGCAGTACTTC.

The J gene is TRBJ2-7, the V gene TRBV4-1; 9 positions agree with TRBD1. V lost 0 bases, J lost 4 bases, and 10 bases stayed unmatched. CDR3 length: 17 residues. Germline V lookup: CDR1 MGHRA, CDR2 YSYEKL. DNA of the CDR3: TGCGCCAGCAGCCAAGAACTTACCGGGACAGGGACGTACGAGCAGTACTTC. This codes for CASSQELTGTGTYEQYF.

J is TRBJ2-1 and V is TRBV7-9; 7 bases map to TRBD2. The CDR3 runs to 15 residues. The junction had 8 bases not matched to a gene; V was cut back by 3 bases and J by 6 bases. CDR1 is SEHNR and CDR2 is FQNEAQ in the germline V gene (reference sequence). The CDR3 protein is CASSFRGRVGNEQFF. CDR3 in DNA: TGTGCCAGCAGCTTCCGCGGGAGAGTCGGCAATGAGCAGTTCTTC.

This chain uses TRBV28 with TRBJ1-5, with TRBD1 as a possible D gene (5 bases). Germline V gene lookup returns CDR1 MDHEN and CDR2 SYDVKM. V lost 7 bases and J lost 0, with 10 bases in between. The CDR3 is made up of 14 amino acids. The CDR3 DNA follows: TGTGCCAGCAATTCAGGGTATAGCAATCAGCCCCAGCATTTT. Translated: CASNSGYSNQPQHF.

The chain links TRBV3-1 to TRBJ2-7; TRBD1 might be the D (6 bases). Trimming left V 1 base short and J 6 bases short, with 10 bases between. CDR3 size: 13 residues. Germline V gene data show CDR1 as LGHDT and CDR2 as YNNKEL (reference sequence). The CDR3 here is CASSQGTAFEQYF. The CDR3 region has the DNA TGTGCCAGCAGCCAAGGGACAGCGTTCGAGCAGTACTTC.

The rearrangement links TRBV29-1 to TRBJ2-1; 11 bases line up with TRBD2. The length of the CDR3 is 16 residues. CDR1 is SQVTM and CDR2 is ANQGSEA in the germline V gene. J gave up 4 bases and V 3 bases, and 8 bases lay outside the gene matches. CDR3 amino acids: CSVEGELAGAYNEQFF. CDR3 in DNA: TGCAGCGTTGAGGGTGAACTAGCGGGGGCATACAATGAGCAGTTCTTC.

J is TRBJ2-4 and V is TRBV25-1; possibly TRBD1 for D (5 bases). Gene TRBJ2-7 matches the end of the DNA better, so the J call may be wrong. Germline lookup yields CDR1 MGHDK and CDR2 SYGVNS. The CDR3 sequence is 14 residues long. This chain's CDR3 is CASSETQGWGEQYF. Here the CDR3 DNA reads TGTGCCAGCAGTGAGACCCAGGGTTGGGGCGAGCAGTACTTC.

This clonotype appeared a few times. The chain carries TRBV5-5 and TRBJ2-7, with TRBD1 as a possible D gene (5 bases). V was trimmed by 3 bases and J by 1 base, leaving 17 bases between them. Germline assignment: CDR1 SGHKS and CDR2 YYEKEE (reference sequence). CDR3 size: 16 residues. The CDR3 region is CASSSAPQVPSYEQYF. CDR3 DNA sequence: TGTGCCAGCAGCTCAGCACCACAGGTCCCATCCTACGAGCAGTACTTC.

This clonotype was found a few times. This chain links TRBV9 with TRBJ2-6; D gene unclear. The CDR3 extends over 13 amino acids. V lost 3 bases, J lost 4 bases, and 5 bases lay in between. Germline CDR1 reads SGDLS; CDR2 reads YYNGEE. CDR3 sequence reads: CASSALGANVLTF. The CDR3 coding sequence is TGTGCCAGCAGCGCTCTGGGGGCCAACGTCCTGACTTTC.

This chain uses TRBV28 with TRBJ2-3, with 8 bases lining up with TRBD1. J was trimmed by 3 bases and V by 11 bases; bases with no gene match: 7. The CDR3 spans 13 residues. Looked up from germline, CDR1 is MDHEN and CDR2 is SYDVKM. Written as DNA, the CDR3 is TGTGCCGCCCGCAGGGGGCTAACAGATACGCAGTATTTT. Its translation: CAARRGLTDTQYF.

This chain links TRBV10-2 with TRBJ1-6; D is ambiguous. This CDR3 is built from 16 residues. Germline CDR1 and CDR2: WSHSY and SAAADI. Trimming shortened V by 6 bases and J by 0 bases, and 12 bases separated the two germline ends. The CDR3 DNA sequence: TGCGCCAGCAGAGAAGACGGCAGCTCCTATAATTCACCCCTCCACTTT. Amino acid sequence: CASREDGSSYNSPLHF.

This clonotype was counted only a few times. The chain joins TRBV7-9 to TRBJ1-1; D may be TRBD1 (5 bases). The CDR3 length is 14 residues. From germline, CDR1 is SEHNR and CDR2 FQNEAQ (reference sequence). The V gene lost 5 bases and the J gene lost 3 bases, with 13 bases spanning the gap. CDR3 sequence (DNA): TGTGCCAGCAGCGGAGTAACAGGAGACACTGAAGCTTTCTTT. Translation gives CASSGVTGDTEAFF.

The chain uses TRBV4-3 and TRBJ1-6; 9 bases align to TRBD1. After removal of 0 bases from V and 10 bases from J, the junction contained 7 bases not matched to a gene. This CDR3 spans 16 amino acids. Germline CDR1 LGHNA, CDR2 YSLEER. CDR3 amino acids: CASSQDAQGAASPLHF. The CDR3 nucleotides are TGCGCCAGCAGCCAAGACGCACAGGGGGCTGCATCACCCCTCCACTTT.

The rearrangement uses TRBV20-1 and TRBJ2-7, with TRBD2 identical over 9 bases. This CDR3 comprises 17 residues. After removal of 2 bases from V and 5 bases from J, the junction contained 16 bases not matched to a gene. CDR1 is DFQATT and CDR2 is SNEGSKA in the germline V gene (reference sequence). The CDR3 loop is CSARPFPVAGVGNEQYF. CDR3 DNA: TGCAGTGCTAGACCATTCCCCGTAGCGGGAGTAGGAAACGAGCAGTACTTC.

CDR3 residues: CASSYLAEVYEQYF. CDR3 nucleotides: TGTGCCAGCAGTTATCTAGCGGAAGTCTACGAGCAGTACTTC. J is TRBJ2-7 and V is TRBV6-2 or TRBV6-3, with 7 bases aligning to TRBD2. Germline loops: CDR1 MNHEY, CDR2 SVGEGT. Trimming cost V 3 bases and J 3 bases; bases outside gene matches: 5. CDR3 size: 14 residues.

This chain links TRBV20-1 with TRBJ2-1; 15 bases line up with TRBD2. Per germline, CDR1 DFQATT and CDR2 SNEGSKA (reference sequence). This CDR3 comprises 16 residues. With V trimmed by 1 base and J by 13 bases, 11 bases remained unmatched. CDR3 bases: TGCAGTGCTAGAGGTTGGACTAGCGGGGGGGCAGAGACCCAGTTCTTC. It codes for CSARGWTSGGAETQFF.

The chain employs TRBV20-1 and TRBJ1-2, with D perhaps TRBD1 (6 bases). Germline V gene data show CDR1 as DFQATT and CDR2 as SNEGSKA (reference sequence). Trimming took 6 bases from V and 4 from J, leaving 15 bases between them. The CDR3 extends over 13 amino acids. The CDR3 protein is CSAPTDRSYGYTF. DNA for the CDR3: TGCAGTGCGCCGACAGACAGGAGCTATGGCTACACCTTC.

The table lists this clonotype with a few counts. In nucleotides, the CDR3 is TGCAGCGCCTTTGGACTGGTGAACACTGAAGCTTTCTTT. Translated, it gives CSAFGLVNTEAFF. The V and J genes are TRBV29-1 and TRBJ1-1; D is ambiguous. The CDR3 sequence is 13 residues long. Per germline, CDR1 SQVTM and CDR2 ANQGSEA. V lost 7 bases to trimming and J lost 0 bases, with 12 bases between them.